Below, one T cell receptor (beta chain) is given with its context. The source of the sample is a study of blood T cell repertoires in COVID-19. On the study more broadly: Acute-phase and convalescent COVID-19 samples originated in the United States, Italy and Spain.

Trimming left V 6 bases short and J 5 bases short, with 19 bases between. This CDR3 is 16 amino acids long. CDR1 and CDR2 (germline): LNHDA, SQIVND (reference sequence). Clones were read by immunoSEQ multiplex PCR, and TCRdb kept only the in-frame ones, dropping some. The data show approximately 210,000 clones, 82% seen once. The chain is built from TRBV19 and TRBJ2-2; D gene uncertain. Sequenced input: peripheral blood. The receptor comes from a woman aged 35 to 49 with acute or convalescent COVID-19. The CDR3 spells CASSSRGRRTTGELFF. CDR3 in DNA: TGTGCCAGTAGCTCTAGAGGTAGGAGAACGACCGGGGAGCTGTTTTTT.